The 10 T cell receptor beta chains reported below all come from one sample, sequenced in a study of blood T cell repertoires in COVID-19. Produced via immunoSEQ multiplex PCR; TCRdb's table is partial and in-frame only. The table records fewer than 85,000 clones, under 95% of them present only once. Sequencing input: peripheral blood. The receptors derive from a human donor in a cohort sampled during active COVID-19.

The J gene is TRBJ2-7, the V gene TRBV11-2, with 9 positions matching TRBD1. The V gene's germline CDR1 is SGHAT and CDR2 FQNNGV. V was pared by 1 base and J by 2 bases, with 3 bases of the junction left unmatched. The CDR3 length is 15 residues. CDR3 DNA sequence: TGTGCCAGCAGCTTAGTACAGGGGGCGGCCTACGAGCAGTACTTC. It yields the protein CASSLVQGAAYEQYF.

The chain joins TRBV18 to TRBJ1-2; unclear D gene. Deletions cut 3 bases from V and 7 bases from J, with 27 bases between. The CDR3 totals 18 residues. CDR1 is KGHSH and CDR2 is LQKENI in the germline V gene. The CDR3 loop is CASSPRPVAPDSLLGYTF. The CDR3 nucleotides read TGTGCCAGCTCACCTCGTCCCGTCGCGCCTGACTCGCTTCTTGGCTACACCTTC.

The J gene is TRBJ1-2, the V gene TRBV2; 7 positions match TRBD1. V shed 3 bases and J 2 bases; nucleotides not matched to a gene: 0. The germline CDR1 and CDR2 sequences are SNHLY and FYNNEI. The CDR3 contains 13 residues. CDR3 sequence (DNA): TGTGCCAGCAGTGACAGGGGGAACTATGGCTACACCTTC. This translates into CASSDRGNYGYTF.

This chain joins TRBV27 and TRBJ1-6; 7 bases align to TRBD1. Germline lookup yields CDR1 MNHEY and CDR2 SMNVEV (reference sequence). The CDR3 totals 13 residues. Trimming cost V 6 bases and J 7 bases; bases outside gene matches: 3. Here the CDR3 DNA reads TGTGCCAGCAGGGGACAGTTAAATTCACCCCTCCACTTT. This codes for CASRGQLNSPLHF.

This clone was seen a single time. This rearrangement joins TRBV9 to TRBJ1-5; D may be TRBD1 (5 bases). CDR3 length equals 12 residues. Germline CDR1 and CDR2: SGDLS and YYNGEE. With 7 bases removed from V and 4 bases from J, the gap between germline ends came to 9 bases. The CDR3 reads CASGGMNQPQHF. The CDR3 region has the DNA TGTGCCAGCGGGGGGATGAATCAGCCCCAGCATTTT. The full variable domain, with the rest looked up from reference TRBV9 and TRBJ1-5, is DSGVTQTPKHLITATGQRVTLRCSPRSGDLSVYWYQQSLDQGLQFLIQYYNGEERAKGNILERFSAQQFPDLHSELNLSSLELGDSALYFCASGGMNQPQHFGDGTRLSIL.

The rearrangement joins TRBV24-1 to TRBJ2-3; unclear D gene. Trimming removed 2 bases from V and 2 bases from J, with 4 bases in between. The CDR3 contains 13 residues. Germline CDR1 and CDR2: KGHDR and SFDVKD. CDR3 coding DNA: TGTGCCACCAGTGATTCGTACACAGATACGCAGTATTTT. It translates to CATSDSYTDTQYF.

The chain has TRBV27 and TRBJ2-7; TRBD1 agrees at 11 bases. Germline lookup yields CDR1 MNHEY and CDR2 SMNVEV (reference sequence). The CDR3 runs to 17 residues. The V gene end was trimmed by 0 bases and the J gene end by 6 bases; junction bases not matched to a gene: 10. CDR3 sequence: CASSLSFGDRGRVEQYF. In DNA form, the CDR3 reads TGTGCCAGCAGTTTATCTTTCGGGGACAGGGGGAGGGTCGAGCAGTACTTC.

This chain joins TRBV7-2 and TRBJ2-7, with 10 bases lining up with TRBD1. The CDR3 loop spans 16 amino acids. Per germline, CDR1 SGHTA and CDR2 FQGNSA. V trimming: 1 base; J trimming: 2 bases; junction bases outside the gene matches: 5. This chain's CDR3 is CASSLVSGQGTYEQYF. Here the CDR3 DNA reads TGTGCCAGCAGCTTAGTTTCGGGACAGGGGACCTACGAGCAGTACTTC.

This chain uses TRBV4-1 with TRBJ1-6; D perhaps matches TRBD1 (6 bases). Germline assignment: CDR1 MGHRA and CDR2 YSYEKL. Trimming cost V 0 bases and J 8 bases, with 14 bases left between them. The CDR3 extends over 16 amino acids. The CDR3 DNA sequence: TGCGCCAGCAGCCAAGATGGGGGACAAGGGGATTCACCCCTCCACTTT. Its protein product is CASSQDGGQGDSPLHF.

V and J are TRBV24-1 and TRBJ1-1, with 8 bases lining up with TRBD1. Looked up from germline, CDR1 is KGHDR and CDR2 is SFDVKD. V dropped 4 bases and J dropped 7; count of bases not matched to a gene: 7. The CDR3 is 14 amino acids. CDR3 protein: CATSDPGQGSEAFF. The DNA for the CDR3 is TGTGCCACCAGTGACCCAGGACAGGGCAGTGAAGCTTTCTTT.